The present entry profiles one TCR beta chain with its context. Its antigen remains unidentified. This specimen belongs to a study of cytomegalovirus exposure and HLA in healthy donors. This PCR relied on a set of 60 Vbeta primers and 13 Jbeta primers. Sequenced by immunoSEQ multiplex PCR; TCRdb stores in-frame clones only, minus some. The sample includes almost 200,000 clones, less than 80% of them seen just once. General study points: Sequencing had likely introduced a cluster of highly shared sequence variants as an artifact. Prediction of most subjects' HLA-A and HLA-B alleles by TCR beta sequences was reportedly accurate. Across donors, most TCRs were seen rarely, yet some public ones were widespread.

The CDR3 covers 14 residues. Germline values: CDR1 SSHAT, CDR2 FNYEAQ (reference sequence). With V trimmed by 3 bases and J by 5 bases, 6 bases remained unmatched. The chain recombines TRBV7-7 with TRBJ2-5; 7 nucleotides line up with TRBD1. Sequences were obtained from PBMCs. The source of this sequence is a woman between 25 and 40 years old in good health and CMV-seropositive. The CDR3: CASSFSTGMETQYF. As DNA, the CDR3 is TGTGCCAGCAGCTTCTCGACAGGGATGGAGACCCAGTACTTC.